The present T cell receptor beta chain was sequenced within a study of T cell responses to AZD1222 COVID-19 vaccine. Findings of the study overall: Nearly half of spike-specific TCRs reportedly target variant regions that are unmutated in the B.1.351 and B.1.1.7 variants. Sampled repertoires all dated from after the peak T cell response. Seropositive status at baseline applied to only 6 or 7 AZD1222 recipients.

Sequencing was performed with immunoSEQ multiplex PCR; in TCRdb, only in-frame clones are kept and a portion is missing. The sample shows under 150,000 clones, over 75% of them seen only once. As regards this clone: What it recognizes is unknown.

Trimming stripped 5 bases from V and 3 bases from J, with 12 bases between. Germline V gene sequence: CDR1 LNHDA, CDR2 SQIVND (reference sequence). This CDR3 has 14 residues. Sample: peripheral blood, taken on day 0 of AZD1222 vaccination. The sequence was obtained from an adult in good health. The rearrangement joins TRBV19 to TRBJ2-3; D may correspond to TRBD1 or TRBD2 (5 bases each). CDR3 loop: CASSPRDVTDTQYF. Here the CDR3 DNA reads TGTGCCAGTAGTCCCCGGGACGTTACAGATACGCAGTATTTT.